This T cell receptor beta chain comes out of a study of CD8 T cells in Susac syndrome. It was with random hexamers that about 0.45 to 1 ug RNA was reverse transcribed. Amplification of TCR beta CDR3 used immunoSEQ multiplex PCR across 54 Vbeta and 13 Jbeta. One entry per CDR3 protein results from TCRdb running MiXCR on the immunoSEQ multiplex PCR reads. The sample shows more than 95,000 distinct CDR3 sequences, roughly 93% of them seen only once. From blood CD8+ and CD4+ T cells, TCR beta sequences were generated. The study used treatment-naive patients who had stable or active relapsing-remitting disease as multiple sclerosis controls. Sequenced: CD4+ T cells from PBMCs. This receptor was obtained from a human donor with multiple sclerosis.

The CDR3 coding sequence is TGTGCCAGCAGCCACCGAGGGCCTTCCCGAGAAGCTTTCTTT. This sequence encodes CASSHRGPSREAFF. The rearrangement uses TRBV3-1 and TRBJ1-1; D remains unclear. V was cut by 3 bases and J by 8 bases, with 16 bases left in between. The CDR3 length is 14 residues. Germline V gene lookup returns CDR1 LGHDT and CDR2 YNNKEL (reference sequence). Filled out from reference TRBV3-1 and TRBJ1-1, the complete variable domain reads DTAVSQTPKYLVTQMGNDKSIKCEQNLGHDTMYWYKQDSKKFLKIMFSYNNKELIINETVPNRFSPKSPDKAHLNLHINSLELGDSAVYFCASSHRGPSREAFFGQGTRLTVV.